These T cell receptor beta chains were read from a single sample in a study of blood T cell repertoires in COVID-19. Using immunoSEQ multiplex PCR, the repertoire was profiled, and TCRdb retains in-frame clones only, with some absent. The table shows 150,000 to 200,000 clones, with about 81% occurring only once. The sequenced material came from peripheral blood. These receptors originate from a man aged 60-69 years with active or convalescent COVID-19. CDR3s include the opening cysteine and the closing phenylalanine or tryptophan. Each record gives: clone size, V gene, D gene, J gene, CDR3 protein, CDR3 DNA. D genes are given only for firm matches. Part of the rows lack a size; the others show once, few, many or a class for expanded clones.

>NA|TRBV5-1|TRBD2|TRBJ2-3
CASSTQLLAGGDTQYF
TGCGCCAGCTCCACCCAGTTACTAGCGGGAGGCGATACGCAGTATTTT
>NA|TRBV24-1|NA|TRBJ2-3
CATTAGAGDTQYF
TGTGCCACCACAGCAGGCGCCGGAGATACGCAGTATTTT
>once|TRBV7-8|TRBD1|TRBJ1-5
CASSLKTGSRNQPQHF
TGTGCCAGCAGCTTAAAGACAGGGAGTCGGAATCAGCCCCAGCATTTT
>NA|TRBV9|TRBD2|TRBJ2-1
CASSVGTSGYNEQFF
TGTGCCAGCAGCGTTGGGACTAGCGGATACAATGAGCAGTTCTTC
>NA|TRBV4-1|TRBD1|TRBJ2-5
CASRQVGDRKETQYF
TGCGCCAGCAGACAAGTTGGGGACAGGAAGGAGACCCAGTACTTC
>NA|TRBV29-1|TRBD2|TRBJ2-3
CSVQLAGGRGDTQYF
TGCAGCGTCCAGCTAGCGGGAGGGCGGGGAGATACGCAGTATTTT
>NA|TRBV11-2|NA|TRBJ1-1
CASRIDMNTEAFF
TGTGCCAGCAGAATTGACATGAACACTGAAGCTTTCTTT
>NA|TRBV5-5|TRBD1|TRBJ1-4
CASSPSGQGTNEKLFF
TGTGCCAGCAGCCCCTCGGGACAGGGTACTAATGAAAAACTGTTTTTT
>NA|TRBV24-1|TRBD1|TRBJ1-2
CATRDRTVGYTF
TGTGCCACCAGGGACAGGACGGTGGGCTACACCTTC
>few|TRBV5-6|NA|TRBJ2-2
CASSFDPGGTGELFF
TGTGCCAGCAGCTTCGACCCCGGAGGGACCGGGGAGCTGTTTTTT
>many|TRBV20-1|NA|TRBJ2-5
CSAPGAETQYF
TGCAGTGCGCCAGGGGCCGAGACCCAGTACTTC
>NA|TRBV5-5|NA|TRBJ2-5
CASSLIRWGLETQYF
TGTGCCAGCAGCTTGATCAGGTGGGGCTTGGAGACCCAGTACTTC
>NA|TRBV5-8|TRBD2|TRBJ2-1
CASSLVMGTNYNEQFF
TGTGCCAGCAGCTTGGTAATGGGGACTAACTACAATGAGCAGTTCTTC
>few|TRBV18|NA|TRBJ1-5
CASSAEMTQPQHF
TGTGCCAGCTCAGCGGAAATGACCCAGCCCCAGCATTTT
>NA|TRBV28|NA|TRBJ2-2
CASSTLAALPTGELFF
TGTGCCAGCAGTACCTTGGCGGCACTCCCCACCGGGGAGCTGTTTTTT
>NA|TRBV18|TRBD1|TRBJ1-6
CASSPPGQDESSPLHF
TGTGCCAGCTCACCACCTGGACAGGATGAGAGTTCACCCCTCCACTTT
>NA|TRBV9|NA|TRBJ1-6
CASSDPDRSSYNSPLHF
TGTGCCAGCAGCGACCCTGACAGGAGCTCCTATAATTCACCCCTCCACTTT
>NA|TRBV9|NA|TRBJ1-6
CASSAQGSSYNSPLHF
TGTGCCAGCAGCGCACAGGGTAGCTCCTATAATTCACCCCTCCACTTT
>NA|TRBV12-3/TRBV12-4|NA|TRBJ2-7
CASSPVPYEQYF
TGTGCCAGCAGTCCGGTGCCCTACGAGCAGTACTTC
>NA|TRBV25-1|NA|TRBJ1-1
CASTGGGLNTEAFF
TGTGCCAGCACTGGGGGGGGCCTGAACACTGAAGCTTTCTTT
>NA|TRBV4-2|NA|TRBJ1-1
CASSQDPGTEAFF
TGTGCCAGCAGCCAAGACCCGGGCACTGAAGCTTTCTTT
>few|TRBV2|TRBD1|TRBJ2-1
CASSVYTGGGQFF
TGTGCCAGCAGTGTCTACACAGGGGGCGGGCAGTTCTTC